The sequence of this TCR beta chain was determined in a study of blood T cell repertoires in COVID-19. Study summary: Nucleic acid was either cDNA or gDNA, and it came from T cells, B-cell-depleted T cells, or PBMCs.

Trimming removed 3 bases at V and 9 bases at J, with 17 bases between. This CDR3 is built from 14 residues. In germline, CDR1 is GTSNPN, CDR2 SVGIG (reference sequence). Data came from immunoSEQ multiplex PCR; TCRdb stores just in-frame clones and leaves some out. The table includes around 700,000 clones, about 87% detected once. Sample: peripheral blood. The J gene is TRBJ1-4, the V gene TRBV30, with a weak D call TRBD1 (6 bases). The receptor was isolated from a woman younger than 35 with acute or convalescent COVID-19. The CDR3 region is CAWSRSRDTQKLFF. In nucleotides, the CDR3 is TGTGCCTGGAGCCGATCCCGGGACACCCAAAAACTGTTTTTT. The variable domain in full, with the rest retrieved from reference TRBV30 and TRBJ1-4, is SQTIHQWPATLVQPVGSPLSLECTVEGTSNPNLYWYRQAAGRGLQLLFYSVGIGQISSEVPQNLSASRPQDRQFILSSKKLLLSDSGFYLCAWSRSRDTQKLFFGSGTQLSVL.